Below, 19 T cell receptor beta chains from the same sample are listed, as sequenced in a study of T cells expressing NK-cell markers. TCRdb reprocessed the 5' RACE reads, with one entry per CDR3 protein and no DNA. The sample table sets out a few hundred thousand distinct CDR3 sequences. Sequencing used blood T cells: a sorted CD56 or NKG2C T cell subset, CD4+ or CD8+ T cells, or bulk PBMC T cells (not recorded which). The origin of the receptors is a man in his late teens or twenties in good health.

V usage is TRBV10-3 and J usage is TRBJ2-1; the TRBD2 assignment by TCRdb is unverifiable without DNA. Germline values: CDR1 ENHRY, CDR2 SYGVKD. This CDR3 spans 13 amino acids. CDR3 protein: CAIGTSGTSEQFF.

The chain is built from TRBV10-3 and TRBJ2-7; the TCRdb call, TRBD1, lacks DNA for checking. CDR1 is ENHRY, CDR2 SYGVKD, per germline. The CDR3 sequence is 13 residues long. CDR3: CAISVGLGYEQYF.

V is TRBV10-3 and J is TRBJ2-7; the TCRdb call, TRBD2, lacks DNA for checking. The CDR3 is made up of 13 amino acids. CDR1 is ENHRY and CDR2 is SYGVKD in the germline V gene. CDR3: CAIMGLGTYEQYF.

The chain combines TRBV10-3 with TRBJ1-4; TCRdb names TRBD1, which stays unverified in the absence of DNA. The germline V gene encodes CDR1 ENHRY and CDR2 SYGVKD. The CDR3 is made up of 15 amino acids. The CDR3: CAISESRGKNEKLFF.

The CDR3 here is CASSYYDRGDEQYF. V gene TRBV6-5 combines with J gene TRBJ2-7; TCRdb reports TRBD1, a call that lacks DNA to check it against. This CDR3 is 14 amino acids long. Germline V gives CDR1 MNHEY, CDR2 SVGAGI.

The chain uses TRBV11-1 and TRBJ2-7; TCRdb picks TRBD1, but there is no DNA to check that call. This CDR3 has 15 residues. Germline assignment: CDR1 SGHAT and CDR2 FQDESV (reference sequence). The CDR3 region is CASSSTEGFSYEQYF.

This chain links TRBV7-3 with TRBJ2-1; the TCRdb call, TRBD2, lacks DNA for checking. This CDR3 comprises 14 residues. Germline V CDR1 and CDR2: SGHTA, FQGTGA. This CDR3 is CASSLKGTSQEQFF.

V is TRBV20-1 and J is TRBJ2-1. CDR1 and CDR2 from the germline V gene are DFQATT and SNEGSKA (reference sequence). The CDR3 runs 14 residues. CDR3 region: CSAVRDDSYNEQFF.

This rearrangement joins TRBV2 to TRBJ2-2; the TCRdb D gene call, TRBD1, has no DNA to confirm it. CDR3 length: 15 amino acids. Looked up from germline, CDR1 is SNHLY and CDR2 is FYNNEI. The CDR3 reads CASEVHRLNTGELFF. Full variable domain (missing parts from reference TRBV2 and TRBJ2-2): EPEVTQTPSHQVTQMGQEVILRCVPISNHLYFYWYRQILGQKVEFLVSFYNNEISEKSEIFDDQFSVERPDGSNFTLKIRSTKLEDSAMYFCASEVHRLNTGELFFGEGSRLTVL.

The chain links TRBV12-3 or TRBV12-4 to TRBJ2-2; the TCRdb call, TRBD1, lacks DNA for checking. This CDR3 has 15 residues. CDR3 in amino acids: CASSLGRTSDGELFF.

The J gene is TRBJ2-3, the V gene TRBV5-1; TCRdb selects TRBD2, and the lack of DNA leaves this call unchecked. The CDR3 is 16 amino acids. Germline V gives CDR1 SGHRS, CDR2 YFSETQ. CDR3 amino acids: CASSLAGLAGGDTQYF.

This chain connects TRBV6-1 to TRBJ1-1; TCRdb's assignment of TRBD1 cannot be checked, as there is no DNA. Germline V gives CDR1 MNHNS, CDR2 SASEGT. The CDR3 loop spans 14 amino acids. CDR3 protein: CANGEGGGGTEAFF.

The chain employs TRBV30 and TRBJ2-3; TCRdb picks TRBD1, but there is no DNA to check that call. Germline V gene lookup returns CDR1 GTSNPN and CDR2 SVGIG (reference sequence). This CDR3 is built from 12 residues. This CDR3 is CAWSPLAGTQYF.

The chain employs TRBV3-1 and TRBJ2-5; TCRdb reports TRBD2, a call that lacks DNA to check it against. The CDR3 sequence is 14 residues long. Germline values: CDR1 LGHDT, CDR2 YNNKEL (reference sequence). The chain's CDR3 is CASSQWGSGETQYF.

V usage is TRBV20-1 and J usage is TRBJ2-3; absent DNA, TCRdb's TRBD2 call cannot be checked. The CDR3 sequence is 16 residues long. Germline CDR1 reads DFQATT; CDR2 reads SNEGSKA (reference sequence). The CDR3 sequence is CSASPPGLTNLNTQYF.

The chain links TRBV15 to TRBJ1-2; TCRdb returns TRBD1, unconfirmable since there is no DNA. Germline lookup yields CDR1 LNHNV and CDR2 YYDKDF (reference sequence). CDR3 size: 13 residues. The chain's CDR3 is CATGTGRSSGYTF.

The rearrangement joins TRBV2 to TRBJ2-1; TCRdb lists TRBD1, though no DNA is available to test this call. Germline V gene sequence: CDR1 SNHLY, CDR2 FYNNEI. The CDR3 has 14 residues. CDR3 loop: CASRVGLSYNEQFF.

V gene TRBV10-3 combines with J gene TRBJ2-1. Germline V gives CDR1 ENHRY, CDR2 SYGVKD. The CDR3 totals 13 residues. The CDR3 sequence is CAVWANSYNEQFF.

The J gene is TRBJ2-1, the V gene TRBV12-3 or TRBV12-4; there is no DNA to check the TCRdb D call of TRBD1. The CDR3 totals 16 residues. The CDR3 sequence: CASSPLEAEQAGEQFF.